This T cell receptor beta chain emerged from a study of T cells in women clearing cervical HPV infection. Germline V gene sequence: CDR1 SEHNR, CDR2 FQNEAQ (reference sequence). The V end was cut by 4 bases, the J end by 6 bases, with 11 bases between. The CDR3 consists of 13 residues. About this clone: The CDR3 goes on 3 residues after the read ends, and that part is filled in from the germline J gene.

Some clones are missing from TCRdb's copy, which holds only in-frame ones; the method was immunoSEQ multiplex PCR. This specimen shows roughly 23,000 clones; the ten leading clones hold roughly 5%. The sample taken for sequencing was blood buffy coat. This receptor was taken from a woman between 18 and 75 years old with a cervical HPV16 infection that either progressed to CIN3+ or cleared (not recorded which). This chain links TRBV7-9 with TRBJ2-3; TRBD1 might be the D (6 bases). The CDR3 sequence: CASSWSQGDTQYF. The sequenced part of the CDR3 DNA is TGTGCCAGCAGCTGGTCGCAGGGGGATACG.